This record concerns one T cell receptor beta chain sequence. Its antigen remains unidentified. CDR3 size: 15 residues. Trimming removed 2 bases from V and 0 bases from J; junction bases left unmatched: 2. Germline V gives CDR1 SGDLS, CDR2 YYNGEE. The source of the sample is a study of PD-1 blockade in mismatch repair-deficient tumors. Across the study: Enrolled about 2012-2017, patients had progressing, pretreated mismatch repair-deficient cancers of around twelve types.

Using immunoSEQ multiplex PCR, the repertoire was profiled, and TCRdb retains in-frame clones only, with some absent. The table records about 67,000 clones, around four fifths of them present only once. General study findings and limits: Tumor-resident clones, often absent from pretreatment blood, expanded after pembrolizumab and then contracted.

PCR or immunohistochemistry showed mismatch repair deficiency in every enrolled patient. The TCR-sequenced patients were a few responders to pembrolizumab. Sequenced here: peripheral blood, sampled 2 weeks after starting pembrolizumab. The TCR originated in an adult with mismatch repair-deficient cancer. V usage is TRBV9 and J usage is TRBJ2-5, with TRBD1 matching over 9 bases. The CDR3 region has the DNA TGTGCCAGCAGCGTCCGGGACAGGGACCAAGAGACCCAGTACTTC. Translated, it gives CASSVRDRDQETQYF. Using reference TRBV9 and TRBJ2-5 for the parts outside the CDR3, the full variable domain is DSGVTQTPKHLITATGQRVTLRCSPRSGDLSVYWYQQSLDQGLQFLIQYYNGEERAKGNILERFSAQQFPDLHSELNLSSLELGDSALYFCASSVRDRDQETQYFGPGTRLLVL.